This note documents a single T cell receptor beta chain sequence. Its specificity is unknown. The entry originates in a study of CD8+CD57+ T cells in acquired aplastic anemia. Study as a whole: DNA recovered from sorted CD4+ and CD8+ cells had a mean of approximately 3.5 ug. Study-level points and caveats: Some 30 was the count of CD8+ CDR3 sequences that patients shared with controls. Any difference that existed in CD8+ Simpson's diversity between patients and controls was not significant.

The CDR3 is 13 residues long. Germline assignment: CDR1 LNHDA and CDR2 SQIVND (reference sequence). The V and J ends lost 5 bases and 6 bases, in that order; junction bases with no gene match: 6. The TCR beta profiling, which covered VDJ combination and CDR3 sequence, was carried out using genomic DNA as the template. Each CDR3 protein gets one entry after TCRdb re-called the reads with MiXCR. This table holds roughly 180,000 distinct CDR3 sequences, over 60% found once. Sequencing used sorted CD4+, CD8+, or CD8+CD57+ T cells (not recorded which) from PBMCs. The receptor was derived from a human donor with severe aplastic anemia or a healthy control (not recorded which). The chain couples TRBV19 to TRBJ2-7; 8 bases map to TRBD1. The CDR3 protein is CASSRITGGEQYF. For the CDR3, the DNA is TGTGCCAGTAGTCGGATTACAGGGGGCGAGCAGTACTTC.